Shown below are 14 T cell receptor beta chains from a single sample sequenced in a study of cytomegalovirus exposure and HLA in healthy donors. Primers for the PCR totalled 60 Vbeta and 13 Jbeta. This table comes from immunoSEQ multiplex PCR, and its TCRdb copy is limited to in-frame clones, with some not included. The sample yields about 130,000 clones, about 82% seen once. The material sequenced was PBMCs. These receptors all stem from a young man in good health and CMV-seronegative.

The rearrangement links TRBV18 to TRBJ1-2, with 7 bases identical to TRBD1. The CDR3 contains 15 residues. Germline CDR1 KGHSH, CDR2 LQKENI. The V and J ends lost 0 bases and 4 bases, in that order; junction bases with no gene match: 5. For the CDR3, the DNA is TGTGCCAGCTCACCACCGGAACAGGGGACCTATGGCTACACCTTC. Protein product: CASSPPEQGTYGYTF. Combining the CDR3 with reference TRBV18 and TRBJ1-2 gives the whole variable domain NAGVMQNPRHLVRRRGQEARLRCSPMKGHSHVYWYRQLPEEGLKFMVYLQKENIIDESGMPKERFSAEFPKEGPSILRIQQVVRGDSAAYFCASSPPEQGTYGYTFGSGTRLTVV.

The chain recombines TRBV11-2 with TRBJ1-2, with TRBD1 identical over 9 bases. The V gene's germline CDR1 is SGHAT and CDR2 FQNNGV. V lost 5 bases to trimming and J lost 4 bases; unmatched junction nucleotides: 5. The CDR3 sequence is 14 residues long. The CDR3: CASSPGTGPYGYTF. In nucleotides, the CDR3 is TGTGCCAGCAGCCCCGGGACAGGGCCCTATGGCTACACCTTC.

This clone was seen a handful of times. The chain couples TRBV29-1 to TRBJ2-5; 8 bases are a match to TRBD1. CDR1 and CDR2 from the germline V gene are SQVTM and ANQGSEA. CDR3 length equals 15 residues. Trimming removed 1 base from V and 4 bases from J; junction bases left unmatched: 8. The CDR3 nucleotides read TGCAGCGTTGAAGGCACGGACAGGGTAGGAGAGACCCAGTACTTC. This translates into CSVEGTDRVGETQYF.

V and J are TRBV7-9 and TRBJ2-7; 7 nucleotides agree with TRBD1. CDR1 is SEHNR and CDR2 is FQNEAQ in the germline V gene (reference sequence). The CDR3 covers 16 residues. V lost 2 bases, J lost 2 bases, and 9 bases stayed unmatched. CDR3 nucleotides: TGTGCCAGCAGCTTAAGCCCAAGTGACAGGGCCTACGAGCAGTACTTC. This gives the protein CASSLSPSDRAYEQYF.

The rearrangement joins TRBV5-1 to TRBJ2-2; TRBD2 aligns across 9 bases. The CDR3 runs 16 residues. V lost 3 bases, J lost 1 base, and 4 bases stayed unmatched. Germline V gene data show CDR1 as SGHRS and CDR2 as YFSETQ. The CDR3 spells CASSSPSGVNTGELFF. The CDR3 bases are TGCGCCAGCAGCTCCCCTAGCGGGGTGAACACCGGGGAGCTGTTTTTT.

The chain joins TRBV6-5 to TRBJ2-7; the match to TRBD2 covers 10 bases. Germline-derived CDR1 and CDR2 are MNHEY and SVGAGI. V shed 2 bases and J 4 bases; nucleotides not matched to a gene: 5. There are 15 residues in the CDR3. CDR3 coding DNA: TGTGCCAGCAGTTACGCGGGACTAGCGATTTACGAGCAGTACTTC. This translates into CASSYAGLAIYEQYF.

The CDR3 loop reads CASSVGQDTDTQYF. CDR3 in DNA: TGTGCCAGCAGTGTGGGACAAGACACAGATACGCAGTATTTT. The chain couples TRBV6-4 to TRBJ2-3; tentative D call: TRBD1 (6 bases). V was cut by 4 bases and J by 2 bases, with 10 bases left in between. CDR1 is MRHNA, CDR2 SNTAGT, per germline. The CDR3 runs to 14 residues.

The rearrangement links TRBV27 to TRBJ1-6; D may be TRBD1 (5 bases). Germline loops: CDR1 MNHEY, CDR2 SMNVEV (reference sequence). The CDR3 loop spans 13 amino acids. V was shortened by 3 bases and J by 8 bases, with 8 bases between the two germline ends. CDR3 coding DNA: TGTGCCAGCAGTTTCAGGGAATATTCACCCCTCCACTTT. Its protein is CASSFREYSPLHF.

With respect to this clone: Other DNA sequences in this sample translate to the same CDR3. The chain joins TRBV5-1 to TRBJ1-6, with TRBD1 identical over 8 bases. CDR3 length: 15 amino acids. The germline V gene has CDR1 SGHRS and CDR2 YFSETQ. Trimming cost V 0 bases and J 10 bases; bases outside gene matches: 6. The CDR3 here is CASSLAGQGRSPLHF. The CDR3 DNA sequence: TGCGCCAGCAGCTTGGCCGGACAGGGCCGCTCACCCCTCCACTTT. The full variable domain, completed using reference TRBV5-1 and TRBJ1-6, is KAGVTQTPRYLIKTRGQQVTLSCSPISGHRSVSWYQQTPGQGLQFLFEYFSETQRNKGNFPGRFSGRQFSNSRSEMNVSTLELGDSALYLCASSLAGQGRSPLHFGNGTRLTVT.

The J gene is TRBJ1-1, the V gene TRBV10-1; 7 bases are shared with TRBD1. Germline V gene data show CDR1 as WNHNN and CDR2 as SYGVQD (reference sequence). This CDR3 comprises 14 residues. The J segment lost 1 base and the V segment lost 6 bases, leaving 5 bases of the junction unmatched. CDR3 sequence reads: CASSRDSTNTEAFF. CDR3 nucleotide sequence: TGCGCCAGCAGCCGGGACAGTACGAACACTGAAGCTTTCTTT.

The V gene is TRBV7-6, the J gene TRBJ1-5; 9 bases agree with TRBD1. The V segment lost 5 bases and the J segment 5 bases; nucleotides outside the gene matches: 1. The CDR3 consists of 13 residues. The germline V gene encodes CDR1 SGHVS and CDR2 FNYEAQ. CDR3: CASSRQGDQPQHF. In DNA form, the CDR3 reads TGTGCCAGCAGCCGACAGGGGGATCAGCCCCAGCATTTT.

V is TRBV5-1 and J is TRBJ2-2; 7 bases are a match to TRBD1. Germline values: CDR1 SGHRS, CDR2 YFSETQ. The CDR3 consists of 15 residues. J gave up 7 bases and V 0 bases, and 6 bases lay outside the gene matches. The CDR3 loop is CASSLGAAGGGELFF. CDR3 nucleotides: TGCGCCAGCAGCTTGGGAGCAGCAGGGGGCGGGGAGCTGTTTTTT.

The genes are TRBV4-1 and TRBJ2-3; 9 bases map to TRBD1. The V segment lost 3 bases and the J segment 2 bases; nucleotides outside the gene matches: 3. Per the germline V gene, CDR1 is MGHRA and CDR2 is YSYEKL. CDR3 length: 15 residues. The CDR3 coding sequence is TGCGCCAGCAGCCACTGGGACAGGGACACAGATACGCAGTATTTT. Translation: CASSHWDRDTDTQYF.

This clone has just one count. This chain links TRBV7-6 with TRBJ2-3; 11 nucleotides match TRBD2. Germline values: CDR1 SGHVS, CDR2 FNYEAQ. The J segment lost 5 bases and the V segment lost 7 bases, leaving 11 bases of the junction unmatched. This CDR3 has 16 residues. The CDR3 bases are TGTGCCAGCACCGCACTCGCCGGACTAGCGGGAGATACGCAGTATTTT. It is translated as CASTALAGLAGDTQYF.